The rows below give T cell receptor beta chains drawn from one sample of a study of CD4 T cells in relation to SARS-CoV-2 and coronaviruses. The assay was immunoSEQ multiplex PCR, and TCRdb's table has in-frame clones only and misses some. The sample has roughly 30,000 clones, over 65% seen once. Which antigens these TCRs recognize remains unknown. The sequencing sample was made of CD4+ T cells from PBMCs, cultured in vitro. The receptors were gathered from a human donor in good health. Each CDR3 is given with its conserved first and last residue. D genes are given only for firm matches. Part of the rows lack a size; the others show once, few, many or a class for expanded clones.

j_gene,d_gene,abundance,v_gene,CDR3aa,CDR3nt
TRBJ1-2,-,-,TRBV18,CASSPPGDGYGYTF,TGTGCCAGCTCACCGCCAGGGGACGGCTATGGCTACACCTTC
TRBJ1-2,TRBD1,-,TRBV3-1/TRBV3-2,CASSQNTGEGYGYTF,TGTGCCAGCAGCCAAAATACAGGGGAGGGGTATGGCTACACCTTC
TRBJ2-5,TRBD1,-,TRBV29-1,CSVDRGRPGETQYF,TGCAGCGTTGACAGGGGGCGCCCCGGGGAGACCCAGTACTTC
TRBJ2-3,-,few,TRBV4-3,CASSPSPGGQGTDTQYF,TGCGCCAGCAGTCCGTCCCCGGGGGGCCAAGGGACAGATACGCAGTATTTT
TRBJ1-3,-,-,TRBV4-2,CASSRSRDITGDTIYF,TGTGCCAGCAGCCGATCCCGGGACATCACGGGAGACACCATATATTTT
TRBJ2-1,-,once,TRBV7-9,CASSPDGNNEQFF,TGTGCCAGCAGCCCCGACGGCAACAATGAGCAGTTCTTC
TRBJ1-2,-,-,TRBV25-1,CASSDLEDRGYTF,TGTGCCAGCAGTGATCTGGAGGATCGGGGCTACACCTTC
TRBJ1-2,TRBD1,-,TRBV2,CASSYRGYGYTF,TGTGCCAGCAGTTACAGGGGGTATGGCTACACCTTC
TRBJ2-7,TRBD2,few,TRBV6-1,CATQRGLAGAEQYF,TGTGCCACGCAACGGGGGCTAGCGGGAGCCGAGCAGTACTTC
TRBJ2-1,TRBD2,-,TRBV11-3,CASSQSGSLSYNEQFF,TGTGCCAGCAGCCAAAGCGGGAGTTTGTCCTACAATGAGCAGTTCTTC
TRBJ1-4,-,-,TRBV3-1/TRBV3-2,CASSQKTAKQNNEKLFF,TGTGCCAGCAGCCAGAAAACAGCGAAACAGAATAATGAAAAACTGTTTTTT
TRBJ2-1,-,-,TRBV12-3/TRBV12-4,CASSFYRYGEQFF,TGTGCCAGCAGTTTCTACAGGTACGGTGAGCAGTTCTTC
TRBJ2-1,-,-,TRBV7-2,CASSPSARLAEQFF,TGTGCCAGCAGCCCCTCTGCCCGCTTGGCTGAGCAGTTCTTC
TRBJ2-7,TRBD2,-,TRBV4-1,CASSQEGGGVYEQYF,TGCGCCAGCAGCCAAGAGGGCGGGGGGGTTTACGAGCAGTACTTC
TRBJ1-1,TRBD1,once,TRBV7-8,CASSFRDRRMNTEAFF,TGTGCCAGCAGCTTCCGGGACAGACGAATGAACACTGAAGCTTTCTTT
TRBJ2-2,TRBD1,-,TRBV19,CASRPGTGNTGELFF,TGTGCCAGTAGACCCGGGACAGGGAACACCGGGGAGCTGTTTTTT
TRBJ2-7,-,-,TRBV4-3,CASSQDQWRVEQYF,TGCGCCAGCAGCCAAGATCAATGGCGGGTCGAGCAGTACTTC
TRBJ1-4,TRBD1,-,TRBV7-2,CASSLARDSNEKLFF,TGTGCCAGCAGCTTAGCGAGGGACAGTAATGAAAAACTGTTTTTT
TRBJ2-2,-,-,TRBV19,CASSIAGRNTGELFF,TGTGCCAGTAGTATAGCCGGGAGGAACACCGGGGAGCTGTTTTTT
TRBJ2-3,TRBD2,-,TRBV29-1,CSAPTSGSTDTQYF,TGCAGCGCTCCGACTAGCGGGAGCACAGATACGCAGTATTTT
TRBJ1-4,-,-,TRBV5-4,CASSIEPGNEKLFF,TGTGCCAGCAGCATAGAGCCGGGAAATGAAAAACTGTTTTTT
TRBJ2-7,-,once,TRBV29-1,CSVDTASSYEQYF,TGCAGCGTTGACACGGCGAGCTCCTACGAGCAGTACTTC
TRBJ2-2,-,once,TRBV15,CATSRFGGIGELFF,TGTGCCACCAGCAGGTTCGGAGGGATCGGGGAGCTGTTTTTT
TRBJ2-7,-,few,TRBV7-9,CASSLGPRAGNLPYEQYF,TGTGCCAGCAGCTTAGGCCCTCGTGCCGGGAACCTACCCTACGAGCAGTACTTC
TRBJ1-2,-,-,TRBV18,CASSPRGENYGYTF,TGTGCCAGCTCACCACGGGGGGAAAACTATGGCTACACCTTC
TRBJ1-1,-,-,TRBV19,CASSIIPSNTEAFF,TGTGCCAGTAGTATAATACCATCGAACACTGAAGCTTTCTTT
TRBJ2-3,TRBD2,-,TRBV2,CASTQGLADTDTQYF,TGTGCCAGCACTCAGGGCCTAGCGGACACAGATACGCAGTATTTT
TRBJ2-2,TRBD1,-,TRBV19,CASSEGASNTGELFF,TGTGCCAGTAGTGAGGGGGCCTCGAACACCGGGGAGCTGTTTTTT
TRBJ2-7,-,-,TRBV5-6,CASSLGQGGFYEQYF,TGTGCCAGCAGCTTAGGGCAGGGGGGGTTCTACGAGCAGTACTTC